This TCR beta chain is drawn from a study of CD8 T cells in ankylosing spondylitis. Whole-study results and caveats: Some of the motif variants had earlier been found in reactive arthritis patients' fluid and blood. A TCR beta motif of fewer than ten highly homologous variants seemed to mark ankylosing spondylitis blood.

Each CDR3 protein is one row after TCRdb ran MiXCR on the 5' RACE reads. The sample has hundreds of thousands of distinct CDR3 sequences, roughly 10% seen once. Comments on this clonotype: Its antigen remains unidentified.

V lost 3 bases to trimming and J lost 4 bases; unmatched junction nucleotides: 8. Per the germline V gene, CDR1 is DFQATT and CDR2 is SNEGSKA (reference sequence). CDR3 length equals 14 residues. The sequenced sample was blood, either unsorted or a sorted T cell fraction (not recorded which). This receptor was obtained from a male donor with ankylosing spondylitis. The chain has TRBV20-1 and TRBJ1-1; 7 bases map to TRBD1. The CDR3 DNA sequence: TGCAGTGCTAGGACCCTGACAGGGTTCACTGAAGCTTTCTTT. This encodes CSARTLTGFTEAFF.